This T cell receptor beta chain was sequenced during a study of tumor-infiltrating lymphocytes in primary liver carcinoma. As for the study in general: Each sample had roughly 3.5 to 7.5 million productive TCRbeta reads regardless of tissue type. Study-wide findings and caveats: Tumors carried a top-250-clone fraction significantly exceeding that of blood (p = 0.039). Overlap between tumor regions exceeded overlap of tumor with adjacent tissue or blood.

V lost 0 bases, J lost 4 bases, and 13 bases lay in between. Germline CDR1 SGHRS, CDR2 YFSETQ. The CDR3 is 15 amino acids. On this clonotype itself: Its antigen is still unknown.

Both blood RNA, taken from unsorted whole blood, and germline DNA were extracted. With a constant-region primer, TCR beta cDNA was made from approximately 520 ng of total RNA. Three nested multiplex PCR rounds, a slightly modified ARM-PCR, produced the libraries for TCR beta. Primers for the first two PCR rounds were TRBV1-TRBV30 forward primers and a C-beta reverse primer (about 9 cycles per round). TCRdb ran MiXCR on the multiplex PCR reads and lists one entry per CDR3 protein. Among about 310,000 distinct CDR3 sequences listed, about 60% were seen once. The rearrangement links TRBV5-1 to TRBJ1-2, with D possibly matching TRBD1 (5 bases). The source is a man aged 35 to 55 with primary liver carcinoma and hepatitis B virus infection. Sequenced material: peripheral blood. The CDR3 is CASSLEGQGLYGYTF. The CDR3 coding sequence is TGCGCCAGCAGCTTGGAGGGTCAGGGACTCTATGGCTACACCTTC.